The 10 T cell receptor beta chains below come from one sample, sequenced in a study of CD8+CD57+ T cells in acquired aplastic anemia. All sequencing subjects had displayed CD8+CD57+ cell expansion on flow cytometry. According to the study, genomic DNA was the template for TCR beta VDJ and CDR3 profiling. In TCRdb, the reads were re-called with MiXCR into one record per CDR3 protein. Here the sample spans more than 200,000 distinct CDR3 sequences, roughly 50% being singletons. Sequences were obtained from sorted CD4+, CD8+, or CD8+CD57+ T cells (not recorded which) from PBMCs. All receptors derive from a human donor with aplastic anemia.

This clonotype was picked up many times. The chain links TRBV5-1 to TRBJ2-6; D is ambiguous. Between the trimmed V and J ends, which lost 0 bases and 0 bases, there was a span of 7 bases. CDR3 length: 16 residues. Germline loops: CDR1 SGHRS, CDR2 YFSETQ. DNA of the CDR3: TGCGCCAGCAGCTTGGGGCAATCCTCTGGGGCCAACGTCCTGACTTTC. Translation: CASSLGQSSGANVLTF.

This chain uses TRBV20-1 with TRBJ1-1; D gene ambiguous. This CDR3 spans 13 amino acids. In germline, CDR1 is DFQATT, CDR2 SNEGSKA (reference sequence). Trimming stripped 2 bases from V and 1 base from J, with 8 bases between. CDR3 DNA: TGCAGTGCTAGAAGGCAGCAGAACACTGAAGCTTTCTTT. It encodes CSARRQQNTEAFF.

This clonotype has a count of ten or more. The chain is built from TRBV20-1 and TRBJ2-1, with 10 bases matching TRBD2. Germline CDR1 and CDR2: DFQATT and SNEGSKA (reference sequence). The CDR3 runs 13 residues. The J segment lost 7 bases and the V segment lost 4 bases, leaving 4 bases of the junction unmatched. The CDR3 reads CSATSGGVNEQFF. In DNA, the CDR3 is TGCAGTGCTACGAGCGGGGGGGTAAATGAGCAGTTCTTC.

In the case of this clonotype: A much more abundant neighbour one base away suggests this may be a read error. This chain connects TRBV5-1 to TRBJ1-4; no definite D call. Per germline, CDR1 SGHRS and CDR2 YFSETQ. The length of the CDR3 is 14 residues. The CDR3 reads CASSSVATNEKLFF. The CDR3 nucleotides are TGTGCCAGCAGCTCTGTTGCAACTAATGAAAAACTGTTTTTT.

This clonotype was seen many times. The chain couples TRBV9 to TRBJ2-5, with D possibly TRBD2 on 5 matching bases. The CDR3 consists of 16 residues. Trimming shortened V by 0 bases and J by 2 bases, and 14 bases separated the two germline ends. Looked up from germline, CDR1 is SGDLS and CDR2 is YYNGEE. DNA for the CDR3: TGTGCCAGCAGCGTAGGCCGGGGTGTCGGGCAAGAGACCCAGTACTTC. Encoded protein: CASSVGRGVGQETQYF.

This clonotype was seen a handful of times. The CDR3 is CASDRGLTGYQETQYF. The DNA of the CDR3 is TGCGCCAGCGATAGAGGGCTAACCGGGTACCAAGAGACCCAGTACTTC. This rearrangement joins TRBV5-1 to TRBJ2-5; a possible D gene is TRBD2 (5 bases). Germline V gene data show CDR1 as SGHRS and CDR2 as YFSETQ. The CDR3 has 16 amino acids. The germline V and J ends were trimmed by 7 bases and 0 bases, with 19 bases remaining between them.

This chain joins TRBV20-1 and TRBJ1-6; D is uncertain. The CDR3 has 16 amino acids. V lost 6 bases and J 7 bases, leaving 22 bases between the germline ends. Germline V CDR1 and CDR2: DFQATT, SNEGSKA (reference sequence). In nucleotides, the CDR3 is TGCAGTGCCCCCACTTGGAACACCGGGGAGAATTCACCCCTCCACTTT. Protein product: CSAPTWNTGENSPLHF.

The chain carries TRBV6-6 and TRBJ1-5; 10 positions agree with TRBD1. Germline trimming cut 4 bases from V and 7 bases from J; bases unmatched to any gene: 4. The germline V gene encodes CDR1 MNHNY and CDR2 SVGAGI (reference sequence). The CDR3 is 14 amino acids. The CDR3 DNA follows: TGTGCCAGCAGTTCGCCGGGACAGGGGCAGCCCCAGCATTTT. It yields the protein CASSSPGQGQPQHF.

This clonotype was seen ten or more times. This chain links TRBV20-1 with TRBJ1-6; D gene unclear. Trimming cost V 0 bases and J 3 bases, with 9 bases left between them. This CDR3 is built from 15 residues. CDR1 DFQATT and CDR2 SNEGSKA come from the germline V gene (reference sequence). In nucleotides, the CDR3 is TGCAGTGCTAGAGAAGGCCAAAACTATAATTCACCCCTCCACTTT. Translated: CSAREGQNYNSPLHF.

The table lists this clonotype with many counts. This sequence joins TRBV11-2 and TRBJ2-1, with 11 bases matching TRBD2. The CDR3 is made up of 18 amino acids. V dropped 5 bases and J dropped 4; count of bases not matched to a gene: 13. Germline-derived CDR1 and CDR2 are SGHAT and FQNNGV. This chain's CDR3 is CASSRGLLLAGDYNEQFF. CDR3 DNA sequence: TGTGCCAGCAGCAGAGGTCTCTTACTAGCGGGGGATTACAATGAGCAGTTCTTC. The whole variable domain, remainder taken from reference TRBV11-2 and TRBJ2-1, is EAGVAQSPRYKIIEKRQSVAFWCNPISGHATLYWYQQILGQGPKLLIQFQNNGVVDDSQLPKDRFSAERLKGVDSTLKIQPAKLEDSAVYLCASSRGLLLAGDYNEQFFGPGTRLTVL.